The 9 T cell receptor beta chains below come from one sample, sequenced in a study of OX40 agonist ivuxolimab in advanced cancers. Repertoires were generated with immunoSEQ multiplex PCR, while TCRdb's copy carries only in-frame clones and drops some. The sample contains approximately 77,000 clones, 84% of which appear only once. Source: CD4+ or CD8+ T cells sorted from blood, taken in a trial of the OX40 agonist ivuxolimab. The receptors shown here come from an adult with an advanced solid tumor such as melanoma, head and neck, liver or kidney cancer.

The chain couples TRBV27 to TRBJ2-4; D unclear. In germline, CDR1 is MNHEY, CDR2 SMNVEV (reference sequence). V gave up 4 bases and J gave up 0 bases, with 13 bases separating them. CDR3 length: 16 amino acids. The CDR3 nucleotides are TGTGCCAGCAGTTCCTCAAAGAGAATAGCCAAAAACATTCAGTACTTC. Protein sequence: CASSSSKRIAKNIQYF.

Written as DNA, the CDR3 is TGTGCCAGCAGCACAGGACTAGCGGGCTACACAGATACGCAGTATTTT. Translation gives CASSTGLAGYTDTQYF. V is TRBV9 and J is TRBJ2-3; TRBD2 matches at 11 bases. Per the germline V gene, CDR1 is SGDLS and CDR2 is YYNGEE. The CDR3 loop spans 16 amino acids. The trim removed 4 bases at V and 2 bases at J, leaving 6 bases unmatched.

The chain joins TRBV11-3 to TRBJ1-1, with TRBD1 matching 7 bases. Trimming at V came to 5 bases and at J to 0 bases, leaving 6 bases not matched to a gene. CDR3 size: 15 residues. Germline CDR1 is SGHNT and CDR2 is YENEEA. The CDR3 is CASSAGTAMNTEAFF. DNA for the CDR3: TGTGCCAGCAGCGCCGGGACAGCCATGAACACTGAAGCTTTCTTT.

This CDR3 is CATQGTNQETQYF. The CDR3 DNA reads as TGTGCCACCCAAGGGACTAACCAAGAGACCCAGTACTTC. The chain employs TRBV6-1 and TRBJ2-5, with 7 bases matching TRBD2. The CDR3 covers 13 residues. Germline V gene data show CDR1 as MNHNS and CDR2 as SASEGT. J was trimmed by 0 bases and V by 10 bases; bases with no gene match: 5.

This clone was recorded a few times. This rearrangement joins TRBV25-1 to TRBJ1-2, with D possibly TRBD1 on 6 matching bases. CDR3 size: 14 residues. Germline CDR1 and CDR2: MGHDK and SYGVNS. The V gene lost 3 bases and the J gene lost 3 bases, with 11 bases spanning the gap. CDR3 region: CASSDPDSYYGYTF. CDR3 coding DNA: TGTGCCAGCAGTGATCCGGACAGCTACTATGGCTACACCTTC.

The V and J genes are TRBV4-1 and TRBJ1-1; tentative D call: TRBD1 (6 bases). V was trimmed by 4 bases and J by 1 base, leaving 13 bases between them. The CDR3 has 15 residues. Germline CDR1 reads MGHRA; CDR2 reads YSYEKL. In nucleotides, the CDR3 is TGCGCCAGCAGCCCTAACAGGGCGGCGAACACTGAAGCTTTCTTT. Translation gives CASSPNRAANTEAFF.

The V and J genes are TRBV19 and TRBJ1-3; perhaps TRBD1 as D (5 bases). In germline, CDR1 is LNHDA, CDR2 SQIVND (reference sequence). With 6 bases removed from V and 1 base from J, the gap between germline ends came to 13 bases. The CDR3 is 15 amino acids. The CDR3 loop reads CASSGRVYSGNTIYF. In nucleotides, the CDR3 is TGTGCCAGTAGCGGCAGGGTTTATTCTGGAAACACCATATATTTT.

The chain's CDR3 is CASSRAEGRHYEQYF. The DNA of the CDR3 is TGTGCCAGCAGCCGCGCCGAAGGCAGGCACTACGAGCAGTACTTC. The rearrangement links TRBV7-9 to TRBJ2-5; D unresolved. The DNA end is more similar to TRBJ2-7, so the J call may be wrong. This CDR3 spans 15 amino acids. Germline V gene data show CDR1 as SEHNR and CDR2 as FQNEAQ (reference sequence).

This sequence joins TRBV19 and TRBJ2-1; 11 nucleotides match TRBD2. CDR1 and CDR2 from the germline V gene are LNHDA and SQIVND (reference sequence). This CDR3 contains 17 residues. V shed 5 bases and J 9 bases; nucleotides not matched to a gene: 15. DNA for the CDR3: TGTGCCAGTAGTGCTCTACTTTATAGCGGGAGGGCCGGTGAGCAGTTCTTC. Amino acids: CASSALLYSGRAGEQFF.